This T cell receptor (beta chain) was captured by sequencing in a study of human CD8 memory T cell subsets. The length of the CDR3 is 16 residues. Germline CDR1 is MGHRA and CDR2 is YSYEKL. Of note for this clonotype: Its target is unknown.

The TCR beta sequencing libraries came from UMI-labeled 5' RACE. TCRdb reanalyzed the 5' RACE reads and collapses them to one entry per CDR3 protein, without DNA. This table lists some 3,700 distinct CDR3 sequences. Findings and limits, study-wide: Stem-like memory and precursor exhausted T cell repertoires showed minimal mutual overlap.

The receptor was derived from a human donor in good health. What was sequenced was CD8+ T cells from PBMCs. V usage is TRBV4-1 and J usage is TRBJ2-1; TCRdb indicates TRBD2, and absent DNA this call remains unverified. The CDR3 spells CASSQIGSLMVNEQFF.